Below, 32 T cell receptor beta chains from the same sample are listed, as sequenced in a study of cytomegalovirus exposure and HLA in healthy donors. Primers: 60 Vbeta forward and 13 Jbeta reverse. Profiled with immunoSEQ multiplex PCR; TCRdb holds only in-frame clones, not every one. The sample records about 130,000 clones, just over 70% being singletons. The sample taken for sequencing was PBMCs. The source is a woman aged 55-70 years in good health and CMV-seropositive.

The chain links TRBV9 to TRBJ2-7, with TRBD2 matching 8 bases. Germline V gene data show CDR1 as SGDLS and CDR2 as YYNGEE. This CDR3 has 14 residues. V was clipped by 3 bases and J by 9 bases; unmatched bases: 11. CDR3 nucleotides: TGTGCCAGCAGCGGTAGCGGGGTGTCCCTCGGGCAGTACTTC. Protein sequence: CASSGSGVSLGQYF.

The chain carries TRBV18 and TRBJ1-6, with TRBD1 identical over 7 bases. V was pared by 3 bases and J by 7 bases, with 9 bases of the junction left unmatched. Germline lookup yields CDR1 KGHSH and CDR2 LQKENI. This CDR3 comprises 16 residues. The CDR3 DNA reads as TGTGCCAGCTCACCGCAGGGACAGTTTGGGAATTCACCCCTCCACTTT. This encodes CASSPQGQFGNSPLHF.

This sequence joins TRBV7-2 and TRBJ1-5; 7 nucleotides align to TRBD1. CDR3 length equals 14 residues. Per the germline V gene, CDR1 is SGHTA and CDR2 is FQGNSA. Unmatched junction bases numbered 6, after V lost 5 bases and J lost 5 bases. The chain's CDR3 is CASSPQTGDQPQHF. Written as DNA, the CDR3 is TGTGCCAGCAGCCCGCAAACAGGGGATCAGCCCCAGCATTTT.

The gene calls are TRBV29-1 and TRBJ2-5; no clear D. CDR3 length: 13 residues. The germline CDR1 and CDR2 sequences are SQVTM and ANQGSEA. Trimming took 3 bases from V and 1 from J, leaving 9 bases between them. The chain's CDR3 is CSVEVMSQETQYF. DNA of the CDR3: TGCAGCGTTGAGGTGATGAGCCAAGAGACCCAGTACTTC. Together with reference TRBV29-1 and TRBJ2-5, the CDR3 gives the full variable domain: SAVISQKPSRDICQRGTSLTIQCQVDSQVTMMFWYRQQPGQSLTLIATANQGSEATYESGFVIDKFPISRPNLTFSTLTVSNMSPEDSSIYLCSVEVMSQETQYFGPGTRLLVL.

With respect to this clone: Relative to the germline gene, one junction end is altered; a read error may explain this. The CDR3: CAASRAAGSNQPQHF. DNA for the CDR3: TGTGCCGCCAGCAGGGCGGCTGGAAGCAATCAGCCCCAGCATTTT. This chain joins TRBV15 and TRBJ1-5; perhaps TRBD1 as D (5 bases). The CDR3 is made up of 15 amino acids. Germline V gene lookup returns CDR1 LNHNV and CDR2 YYDKDF (reference sequence).

The chain couples TRBV19 to TRBJ1-1; D is undetermined. From germline, CDR1 is LNHDA and CDR2 SQIVND (reference sequence). This CDR3 contains 13 residues. Trimming took off 4 bases at V and 0 bases at J, with 6 bases between the two ends. CDR3 nucleotides: TGTGCCAGTAGTACACAGCTGAACACTGAAGCTTTCTTT. Protein product: CASSTQLNTEAFF.

In its sample, this clone was seen a few times. The genes are TRBV5-1 and TRBJ1-2, with 7 positions matching TRBD1. CDR1 and CDR2 (germline): SGHRS, YFSETQ. CDR3 length: 15 amino acids. With V trimmed by 1 base and J by 0 bases, 3 bases remained unmatched. The CDR3, as DNA: TGCGCCAGCAGCTTGTGGGACAGTTCTAACTATGGCTACACCTTC. The encoded protein is CASSLWDSSNYGYTF.

This clone occurred a few times. V usage is TRBV6-5 and J usage is TRBJ2-2; TRBD1 matches 7 bases. CDR3 length: 16 amino acids. CDR1 is MNHEY and CDR2 is SVGAGI in the germline V gene. J was trimmed by 7 bases and V by 4 bases; bases with no gene match: 12. As DNA, the CDR3 is TGTGCCAGCAGTTTCAGCTCTCAGGGGGTTGACGGGGAGCTGTTTTTT. It yields the protein CASSFSSQGVDGELFF.

The CDR3 here is CASSFLGLAEETQYF. CDR3 DNA sequence: TGTGCCAGCAGCTTTTTGGGACTAGCGGAAGAGACCCAGTACTTC. This chain links TRBV5-6 with TRBJ2-5, with 11 bases identical to TRBD2. V lost 2 bases, J lost 3 bases, and 3 bases stayed unmatched. The CDR3 covers 15 residues. From germline, CDR1 is SGHDT and CDR2 YYEEEE.

The V and J genes are TRBV19 and TRBJ2-1; 7 positions match TRBD1. Unmatched junction bases numbered 9, after V lost 2 bases and J lost 8 bases. Germline loops: CDR1 LNHDA, CDR2 SQIVND (reference sequence). This CDR3 is built from 15 residues. Written as DNA, the CDR3 is TGTGCCAGTAGTATAAAGGGACAGATCAGCCATGAGCAGTTCTTC. This codes for CASSIKGQISHEQFF.

This sequence joins TRBV20-1 and TRBJ2-1; a possible D gene is TRBD2 (5 bases). V dropped 5 bases and J dropped 10 bases, with 12 bases sitting between them. CDR3 length: 11 amino acids. In germline, CDR1 is DFQATT, CDR2 SNEGSKA (reference sequence). The CDR3 coding sequence is TGCAGTGCTGAAAGGGAGAGGGAGCAGTTCTTC. It specifies CSAEREREQFF.

The chain employs TRBV29-1 and TRBJ1-1, with 12 bases lining up with TRBD1. Germline CDR1 reads SQVTM; CDR2 reads ANQGSEA. The CDR3 runs to 15 residues. V lost 6 bases and J lost 5; bases outside the gene matches: 10. CDR3 sequence: CSVIPGQGAKTEAFF. As DNA, the CDR3 is TGCAGCGTGATTCCGGGACAGGGGGCTAAAACTGAAGCTTTCTTT.

The chain recombines TRBV5-1 with TRBJ1-2, with 9 positions matching TRBD1. The V segment lost 3 bases and the J segment 5 bases; nucleotides outside the gene matches: 8. The germline gives CDR1 SGHRS, CDR2 YFSETQ. The CDR3 totals 15 residues. In DNA, the CDR3 is TGCGCCAGCAGCTGGGACCCCGGGACAGGGTATGGCTACACCTTC. Protein sequence: CASSWDPGTGYGYTF.

CDR3 coding DNA: TGTGCCAGCAGTTTAAGGGGAGGAGGAGGGTACGAGCAGTACTTC. Encoded protein: CASSLRGGGGYEQYF. This chain connects TRBV27 to TRBJ2-7; D might be TRBD2 (6 bases). CDR3 length: 15 amino acids. Germline V CDR1 and CDR2: MNHEY, SMNVEV (reference sequence). V lost 2 bases and J 4 bases, leaving 15 bases between the germline ends.

The chain has TRBV11-2 and TRBJ2-1, with 8 bases fitting TRBD1. Trimming at V came to 4 bases and at J to 6 bases, leaving 8 bases not matched to a gene. The length of the CDR3 is 15 residues. The germline gives CDR1 SGHAT, CDR2 FQNNGV. The DNA of the CDR3 is TGTGCCAGCAGCTACCGGGACAGGACGGGCAATGAGCAGTTCTTC. The encoded protein is CASSYRDRTGNEQFF.

The chain carries TRBV19 and TRBJ1-2; 8 bases agree with TRBD1. The ends lost 6 bases at V and 4 bases at J; junction bases unmatched: 1. Per the germline V gene, CDR1 is LNHDA and CDR2 is SQIVND (reference sequence). The CDR3 is 12 amino acids. CDR3 protein: CASRDRGYGYTF. The CDR3 DNA reads TGTGCCAGTAGAGACAGGGGCTATGGCTACACCTTC.

CDR3 in DNA: TGTGCCAGCAGTGAGGGACTAGACTTCTACGAGCAGTACTTC. It is translated as CASSEGLDFYEQYF. The chain combines TRBV6-1 with TRBJ2-7; 8 nucleotides match TRBD2. The CDR3 is made up of 14 amino acids. The germline gives CDR1 MNHNS, CDR2 SASEGT. Trimming removed 3 bases from V and 3 bases from J; junction bases left unmatched: 4.

CDR3 residues: CASSLGEVYGYTF. The CDR3 DNA follows: TGTGCCAGCAGCCTAGGGGAGGTCTATGGCTACACCTTC. The rearrangement links TRBV7-3 to TRBJ1-2, with D possibly matching TRBD1 (5 bases). The CDR3 sequence is 13 residues long. The ends were cut back, 5 bases at V and 4 bases at J, with 11 bases in the middle. Germline V lookup: CDR1 SGHTA, CDR2 FQGTGA.

In this sample, this clone turned up a few times. The chain joins TRBV29-1 to TRBJ1-1; 8 nucleotides match TRBD1. Germline V gene data show CDR1 as SQVTM and CDR2 as ANQGSEA. CDR3 length: 15 residues. V was clipped by 8 bases and J by 1 base; unmatched bases: 12. The CDR3 here is CSTPPRQGSNTEAFF. The CDR3 nucleotides are TGCAGCACTCCCCCGAGACAGGGGTCGAACACTGAAGCTTTCTTT.

The J gene is TRBJ2-1, the V gene TRBV7-6; TRBD2 matches at 9 bases. After removal of 2 bases from V and 0 bases from J, the junction contained 11 bases not matched to a gene. Germline CDR1 is SGHVS and CDR2 is FNYEAQ. This CDR3 is 19 amino acids long. The CDR3 DNA reads TGTGCCAGCAGCTTATATCTGGCGGGGGGGCCCCTCTCCTACAATGAGCAGTTCTTC. Encoded protein: CASSLYLAGGPLSYNEQFF.

This clone was seen just once. V is TRBV4-1 and J is TRBJ2-5; the D is unclear. The end of the DNA is better explained by TRBJ2-7, so the J call may be wrong. The CDR3 has 13 amino acids. CDR1 MGHRA and CDR2 YSYEKL come from the germline V gene. CDR3 coding DNA: TGCGCCAGCAGCCAAGCCCCAGCGTACGAGCAGTACTTC. Translation: CASSQAPAYEQYF.

The chain links TRBV7-6 to TRBJ1-1, with 8 bases that match TRBD1. After removal of 2 bases from V and 1 base from J, the junction contained 3 bases not matched to a gene. From germline, CDR1 is SGHVS and CDR2 FNYEAQ. The CDR3 contains 15 residues. The CDR3 region is CASSLPGQENTEAFF. DNA of the CDR3: TGTGCCAGCAGCTTACCGGGACAGGAGAACACTGAAGCTTTCTTT.

The gene calls are TRBV7-8 and TRBJ1-2; possibly TRBD1 for D (5 bases). The germline V gene encodes CDR1 SGHVS and CDR2 FQNEAQ. Trimming took off 1 base at V and 4 bases at J, with 10 bases between the two ends. This CDR3 is 14 amino acids long. The CDR3 DNA sequence: TGTGCCAGCAGCTTAGGGCAGGGAGGCTATGGCTACACCTTC. Translated, it gives CASSLGQGGYGYTF.

This clone was counted only a few times. The chain joins TRBV5-1 to TRBJ1-6; TRBD1 matches 8 bases. After removal of 4 bases from V and 5 bases from J, the junction contained 5 bases not matched to a gene. This CDR3 is 15 amino acids long. Germline assignment: CDR1 SGHRS and CDR2 YFSETQ. The CDR3 DNA sequence: TGCGCCAGCAGCATTCCGACAGGGGATAATTCACCCCTCCACTTT. As protein: CASSIPTGDNSPLHF.

This clone was detected a few times. The gene calls are TRBV6-5 and TRBJ1-5; 12 bases are a match to TRBD1. V shed 6 bases and J 7 bases; nucleotides not matched to a gene: 4. Germline V CDR1 and CDR2: MNHEY, SVGAGI. The CDR3 sequence is 14 residues long. The CDR3 loop is CASRPGTGGQPQHF. CDR3 nucleotide sequence: TGTGCCAGCAGGCCGGGGACAGGGGGCCAGCCCCAGCATTTT.

The chain carries TRBV5-1 and TRBJ1-1, with 7 bases fitting TRBD1. The CDR3 is made up of 13 amino acids. V shed 4 bases and J 8 bases; nucleotides not matched to a gene: 8. The V gene's germline CDR1 is SGHRS and CDR2 YFSETQ. In DNA form, the CDR3 reads TGCGCCAGCAGCCCGATTAGACAGGGAGAAGCTTTCTTT. It codes for CASSPIRQGEAFF.

This clone was seen more than once but under ten times. The chain employs TRBV19 and TRBJ1-1, with D hard to call. The CDR3 loop spans 15 amino acids. With 3 bases removed from V and 6 bases from J, the gap between germline ends came to 17 bases. Germline loops: CDR1 LNHDA, CDR2 SQIVND (reference sequence). CDR3 amino acids: CASSILPGVGAEAFF. The CDR3, as DNA: TGTGCCAGTAGTATTCTCCCCGGGGTCGGGGCTGAAGCTTTCTTT.

This clone was detected only a few times. The CDR3 nucleotides read TGTGCCACCCTCGGTTCTGACTGGCAGGGGGCGAGTGAGCAGTTCTTC. As protein: CATLGSDWQGASEQFF. The chain joins TRBV19 to TRBJ2-1, with 8 bases lining up with TRBD1. Germline CDR1 reads LNHDA; CDR2 reads SQIVND (reference sequence). J lost 9 bases, V lost 10 bases, and 20 bases had no gene match. The CDR3 is 16 residues long.

V usage is TRBV5-6 and J usage is TRBJ1-6; 9 positions match TRBD1. CDR3 length: 16 amino acids. The V gene's germline CDR1 is SGHDT and CDR2 YYEEEE. With V trimmed by 4 bases and J by 2 bases, 4 bases remained unmatched. Here the CDR3 DNA reads TGTGCCAGCAGCCCTGGACAGGGGACCTATAATTCACCCCTCCACTTT. Amino acids: CASSPGQGTYNSPLHF.

This clone was seen more than once but under ten times. The chain links TRBV27 to TRBJ2-5, with 11 bases aligning to TRBD2. The germline V gene encodes CDR1 MNHEY and CDR2 SMNVEV (reference sequence). The CDR3 has 16 residues. V shed 3 bases, J shed 3 bases, and the junction held 6 bases outside the gene matches. This CDR3 reads CASSFLGTSGKETQYF. The CDR3 DNA is TGTGCCAGCAGTTTTTTGGGGACTAGCGGTAAAGAGACCCAGTACTTC.

V gene TRBV15 combines with J gene TRBJ2-7, with D perhaps TRBD1 (5 bases). Germline V gene lookup returns CDR1 LNHNV and CDR2 YYDKDF (reference sequence). The V end lost 0 bases, the J end lost 6 bases, and 12 bases lay between the germline ends. CDR3 length equals 14 residues. CDR3 loop: CATSRDQGHPEQYF. CDR3 DNA sequence: TGTGCCACCAGCAGAGATCAGGGCCACCCCGAGCAGTACTTC. Filled out from reference TRBV15 and TRBJ2-7, the complete variable domain reads DAMVIQNPRYQVTQFGKPVTLSCSQTLNHNVMYWYQQKSSQAPKLLFHYYDKDFNNEADTPDNFQSRRPNTSFCFLDIRSPGLGDTAMYLCATSRDQGHPEQYFGPGTRLTVT.

The chain carries TRBV21-1 and TRBJ2-3; the table gives TRBD2 as D, unverified against the DNA. TRBV21-1 is given as a pseudogene. The CDR3 is 17 amino acids. CDR3 in amino acids: CASSRNKGLAGAGTQYF. For the CDR3, the DNA is TGTGCCAGCAGCCGAAACAAGGGACTAGCGGGGGCAGGGACGCAGTATTTT.